The count of the clone carrying this TCR beta chain is one. Its matching antigen is unknown. This sample stems from a study of T cell repertoires in cytomegalovirus infection. Points from the study as a whole: HLA-C-restricted CMV clonotypes gave the most frequent clonotype in two of eight donors. Summed frequency of public TCR beta families distinguished CMV carriers with the relevant HLA.

TCRdb re-called the reads with MiXCR, one entry per CDR3 protein. The sample lists roughly 180,000 distinct CDR3 sequences; 28% were seen once. The CDR3 runs 17 residues. The germline V gene encodes CDR1 SGHRS and CDR2 YFSETQ. V lost 4 bases, J lost 7 bases, and 14 bases stayed unmatched. The chain recombines TRBV5-1 with TRBJ1-5; TRBD1 agrees at 10 bases. The sequence derives from a human donor in good health (CMV status not recorded). Some clones in this sample may be carry-over from other donors' samples. The sample consisted of PBMCs. Here the CDR3 DNA reads TGCGCCAGCAGCGCCCGAATCGGGACAGGGGAAGGGCAGCCCCAGCATTTT. Residues: CASSARIGTGEGQPQHF.